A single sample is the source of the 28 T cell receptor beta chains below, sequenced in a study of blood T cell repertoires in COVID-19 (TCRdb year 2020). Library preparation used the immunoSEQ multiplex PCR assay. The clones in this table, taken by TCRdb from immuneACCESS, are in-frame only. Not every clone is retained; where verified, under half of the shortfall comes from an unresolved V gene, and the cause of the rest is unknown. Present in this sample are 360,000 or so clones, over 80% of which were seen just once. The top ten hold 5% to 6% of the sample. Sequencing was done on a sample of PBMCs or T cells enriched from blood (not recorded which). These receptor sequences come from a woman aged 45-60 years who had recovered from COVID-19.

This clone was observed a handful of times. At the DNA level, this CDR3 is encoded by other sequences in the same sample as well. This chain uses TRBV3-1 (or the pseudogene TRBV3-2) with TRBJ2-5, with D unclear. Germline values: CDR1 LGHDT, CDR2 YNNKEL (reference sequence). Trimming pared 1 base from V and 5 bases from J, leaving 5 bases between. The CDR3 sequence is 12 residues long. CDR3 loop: CASSQGGETQYF. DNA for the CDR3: TGTGCCAGCAGCCAAGGTGGCGAGACCCAGTACTTC.

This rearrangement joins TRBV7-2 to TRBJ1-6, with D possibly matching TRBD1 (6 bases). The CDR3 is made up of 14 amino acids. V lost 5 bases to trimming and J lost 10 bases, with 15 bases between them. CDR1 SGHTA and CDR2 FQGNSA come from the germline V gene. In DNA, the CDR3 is TGTGCCAGCAGCATACAGGGAGTTGGGTCACCCCTCCACTTT. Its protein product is CASSIQGVGSPLHF.

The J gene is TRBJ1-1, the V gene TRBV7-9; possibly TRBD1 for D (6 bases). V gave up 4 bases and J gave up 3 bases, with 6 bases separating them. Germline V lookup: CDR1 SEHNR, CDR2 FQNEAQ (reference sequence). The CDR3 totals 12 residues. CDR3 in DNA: TGTGCCAGCAGCTACAGGGACACTGAAGCTTTCTTT. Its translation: CASSYRDTEAFF.

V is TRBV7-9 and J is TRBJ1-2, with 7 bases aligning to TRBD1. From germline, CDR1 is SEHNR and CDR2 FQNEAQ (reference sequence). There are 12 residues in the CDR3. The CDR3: CVGGEVNYGYTF. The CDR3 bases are TGTGTAGGGGGCGAAGTTAACTATGGCTACACCTTC.

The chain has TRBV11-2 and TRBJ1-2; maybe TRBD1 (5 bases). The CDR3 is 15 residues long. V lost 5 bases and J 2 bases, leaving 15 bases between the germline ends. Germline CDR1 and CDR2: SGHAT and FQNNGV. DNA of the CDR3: TGTGCCAGCAGCCCCCGATGGGGCGACAACTATGGCTACACCTTC. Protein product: CASSPRWGDNYGYTF.

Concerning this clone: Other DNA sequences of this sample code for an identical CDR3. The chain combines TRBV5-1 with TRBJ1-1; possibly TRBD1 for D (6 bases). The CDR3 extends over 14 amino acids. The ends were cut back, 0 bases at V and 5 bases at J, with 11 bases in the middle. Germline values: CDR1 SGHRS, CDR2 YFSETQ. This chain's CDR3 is CASSLAQGSTEAFF. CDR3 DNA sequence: TGCGCCAGCAGCTTGGCCCAGGGGAGTACTGAAGCTTTCTTT.

DNA of the CDR3: TGTGCCACCAGCAGAAGGGAGGACACTGAAGCTTTCTTT. Translated: CATSRREDTEAFF. The rearrangement uses TRBV15 and TRBJ1-1; D not resolved. Germline lookup yields CDR1 LNHNV and CDR2 YYDKDF (reference sequence). Trimming left V 2 bases short and J 3 bases short, with 7 bases between. The CDR3 contains 13 residues.

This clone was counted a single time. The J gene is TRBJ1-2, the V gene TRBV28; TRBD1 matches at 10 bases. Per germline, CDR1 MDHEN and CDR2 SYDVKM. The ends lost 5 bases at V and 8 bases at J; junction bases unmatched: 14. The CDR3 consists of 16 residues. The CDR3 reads CASSITPWGQGNGYTF. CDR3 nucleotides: TGTGCCAGCAGTATCACCCCCTGGGGACAGGGGAACGGCTACACCTTC.

The CDR3 reads CASSLLTGAGANVLTF. The CDR3 DNA follows: TGCGCCAGCAGCCTCCTTACGGGGGCTGGGGCCAACGTCCTGACTTTC. The gene calls are TRBV5-1 and TRBJ2-6; TRBD2 is a possible D gene (6 bases). Trimming stripped 4 bases from V and 2 bases from J, with 13 bases between. Germline V gene lookup returns CDR1 SGHRS and CDR2 YFSETQ. The CDR3 spans 16 residues.

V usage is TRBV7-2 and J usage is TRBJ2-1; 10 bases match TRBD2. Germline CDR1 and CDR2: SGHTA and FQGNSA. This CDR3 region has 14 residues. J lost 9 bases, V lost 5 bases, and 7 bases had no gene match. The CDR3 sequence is CASSASGSSSEQFF. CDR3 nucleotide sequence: TGTGCCAGCAGCGCTAGCGGGAGTAGCAGTGAGCAGTTCTTC.

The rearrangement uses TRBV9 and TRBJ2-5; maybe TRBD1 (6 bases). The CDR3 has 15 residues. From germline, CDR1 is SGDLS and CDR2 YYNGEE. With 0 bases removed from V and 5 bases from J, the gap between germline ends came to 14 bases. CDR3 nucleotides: TGTGCCAGCAGCGTAGATCCAGGGGCGTTGGAGACCCAGTACTTC. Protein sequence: CASSVDPGALETQYF. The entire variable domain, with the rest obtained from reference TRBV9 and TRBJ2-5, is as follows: DSGVTQTPKHLITATGQRVTLRCSPRSGDLSVYWYQQSLDQGLQFLIQYYNGEERAKGNILERFSAQQFPDLHSELNLSSLELGDSALYFCASSVDPGALETQYFGPGTRLLVL.

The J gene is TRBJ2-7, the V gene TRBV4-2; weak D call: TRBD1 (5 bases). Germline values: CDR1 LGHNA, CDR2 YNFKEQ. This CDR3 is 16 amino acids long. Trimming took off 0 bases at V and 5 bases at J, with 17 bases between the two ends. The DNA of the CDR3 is TGTGCCAGCAGCCAAGATTTACGTGGGGCCTTGAACGAGCAGTACTTC. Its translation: CASSQDLRGALNEQYF.

The CDR3 here is CASSSNRGGPDGYTF. The CDR3 nucleotides are TGTGCCAGCAGCTCCAACAGGGGGGGGCCTGATGGCTACACCTTC. The V gene is TRBV11-2, the J gene TRBJ1-2; 8 positions match TRBD1. Looked up from germline, CDR1 is SGHAT and CDR2 is FQNNGV. The length of the CDR3 is 15 residues. V was pared by 4 bases and J by 6 bases, with 10 bases of the junction left unmatched.

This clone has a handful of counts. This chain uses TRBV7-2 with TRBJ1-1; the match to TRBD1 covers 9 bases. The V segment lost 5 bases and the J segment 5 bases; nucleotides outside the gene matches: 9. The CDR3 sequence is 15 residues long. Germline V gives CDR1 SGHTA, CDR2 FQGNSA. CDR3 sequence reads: CASSKSDRGATEAFF. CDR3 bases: TGTGCCAGCAGCAAATCGGACAGGGGCGCAACTGAAGCTTTCTTT.

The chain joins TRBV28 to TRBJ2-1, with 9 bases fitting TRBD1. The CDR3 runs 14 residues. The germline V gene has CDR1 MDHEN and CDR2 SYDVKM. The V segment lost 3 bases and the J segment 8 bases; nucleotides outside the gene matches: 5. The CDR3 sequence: CASSLTGGVYEQFF. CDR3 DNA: TGTGCCAGCAGTTTGACAGGGGGAGTCTATGAGCAGTTCTTC.

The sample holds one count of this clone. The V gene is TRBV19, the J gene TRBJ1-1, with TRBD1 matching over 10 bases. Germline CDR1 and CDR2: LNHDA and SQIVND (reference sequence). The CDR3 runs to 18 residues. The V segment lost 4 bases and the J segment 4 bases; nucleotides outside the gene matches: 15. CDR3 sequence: CASSTHYPGQGMATEAFF. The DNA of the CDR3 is TGTGCCAGTAGTACCCACTACCCGGGACAGGGGATGGCCACTGAAGCTTTCTTT.

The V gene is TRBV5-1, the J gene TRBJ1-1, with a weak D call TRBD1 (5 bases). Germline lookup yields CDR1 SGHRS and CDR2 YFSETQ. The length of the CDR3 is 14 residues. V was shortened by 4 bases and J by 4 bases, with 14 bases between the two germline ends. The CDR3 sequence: CASSIQGGGTEAFF. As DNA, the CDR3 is TGCGCCAGCAGCATTCAGGGTGGCGGCACTGAAGCTTTCTTT.

CDR3 residues: CASSLSRASGFTNTDTQYF. The CDR3 coding sequence is TGTGCCAGCAGCTTGAGCCGCGCCAGCGGTTTCACGAACACAGATACGCAGTATTTT. The chain recombines TRBV5-4 with TRBJ2-3, with TRBD2 as a possible D gene (5 bases). CDR1 and CDR2 (germline): SGHNT, YYREEE (reference sequence). V lost 1 base, J lost 2 bases, and 23 bases lay in between. This CDR3 has 19 residues.

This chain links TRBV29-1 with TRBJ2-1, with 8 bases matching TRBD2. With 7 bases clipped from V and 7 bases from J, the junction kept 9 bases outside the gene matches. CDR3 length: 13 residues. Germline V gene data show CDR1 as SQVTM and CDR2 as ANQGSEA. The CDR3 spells CSASGLVRNEQFF. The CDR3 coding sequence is TGCAGCGCGTCGGGACTAGTCAGGAATGAGCAGTTCTTC.

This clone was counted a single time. The CDR3 loop reads CASSQNRVTLNYGYTF. The CDR3 nucleotides read TGCGCCAGCAGCCAAAATCGGGTGACTTTAAACTATGGCTACACCTTC. This rearrangement joins TRBV4-3 to TRBJ1-2; D is unclear. Germline CDR1 LGHNA, CDR2 YSLEER. This CDR3 has 16 residues. The ends were cut back, 2 bases at V and 2 bases at J, with 15 bases in the middle.

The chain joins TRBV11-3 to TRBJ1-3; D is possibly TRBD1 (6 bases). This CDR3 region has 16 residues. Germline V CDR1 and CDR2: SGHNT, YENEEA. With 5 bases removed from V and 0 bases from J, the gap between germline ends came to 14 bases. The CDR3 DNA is TGTGCCAGCAGCCCGTGGACAGAAAGCTCTGGAAACACCATATATTTT. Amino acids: CASSPWTESSGNTIYF.

CDR3 amino acids: CASSVGTGFDHEQYF. The CDR3 nucleotides are TGTGCCAGCAGCGTAGGGACAGGGTTTGACCACGAGCAGTACTTC. The chain recombines TRBV9 with TRBJ2-7; 8 nucleotides match TRBD1. Looked up from germline, CDR1 is SGDLS and CDR2 is YYNGEE. CDR3 length equals 15 residues. The J segment lost 5 bases and the V segment lost 0 bases, leaving 7 bases of the junction unmatched.

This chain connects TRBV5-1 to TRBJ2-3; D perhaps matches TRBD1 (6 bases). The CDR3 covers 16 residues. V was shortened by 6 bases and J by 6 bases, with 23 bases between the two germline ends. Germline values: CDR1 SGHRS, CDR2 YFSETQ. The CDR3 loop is CASTPEGQGWFDTQYF. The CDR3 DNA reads TGCGCCAGCACCCCAGAGGGGCAGGGGTGGTTTGATACGCAGTATTTT.

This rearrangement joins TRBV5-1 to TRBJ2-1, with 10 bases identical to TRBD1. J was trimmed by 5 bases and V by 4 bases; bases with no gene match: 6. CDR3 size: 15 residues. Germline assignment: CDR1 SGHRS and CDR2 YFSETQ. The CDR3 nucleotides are TGCGCCAGCAGCCGACGGGACAGGGGAAACAATGAGCAGTTCTTC. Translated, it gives CASSRRDRGNNEQFF.

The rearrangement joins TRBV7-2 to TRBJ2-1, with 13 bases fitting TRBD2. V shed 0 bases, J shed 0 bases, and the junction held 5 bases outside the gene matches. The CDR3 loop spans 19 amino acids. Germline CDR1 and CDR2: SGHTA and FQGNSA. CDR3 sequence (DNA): TGTGCCAGCAGCTTAGCCGGGACTAGCGGGGCAAGCTCCTACAATGAGCAGTTCTTC. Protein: CASSLAGTSGASSYNEQFF.

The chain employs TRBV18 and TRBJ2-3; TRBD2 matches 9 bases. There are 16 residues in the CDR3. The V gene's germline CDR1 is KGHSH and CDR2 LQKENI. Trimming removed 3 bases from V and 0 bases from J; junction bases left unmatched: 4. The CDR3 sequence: CASSPLAGISTDTQYF. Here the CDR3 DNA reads TGTGCCAGCTCACCTCTAGCGGGGATTAGCACAGATACGCAGTATTTT.

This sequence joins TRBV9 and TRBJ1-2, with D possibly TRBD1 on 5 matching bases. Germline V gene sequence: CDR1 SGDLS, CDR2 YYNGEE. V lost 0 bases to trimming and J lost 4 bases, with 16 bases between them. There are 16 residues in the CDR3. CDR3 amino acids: CASSVGGGTVGYGYTF. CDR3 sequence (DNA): TGTGCCAGCAGCGTAGGGGGAGGGACGGTTGGCTATGGCTACACCTTC.

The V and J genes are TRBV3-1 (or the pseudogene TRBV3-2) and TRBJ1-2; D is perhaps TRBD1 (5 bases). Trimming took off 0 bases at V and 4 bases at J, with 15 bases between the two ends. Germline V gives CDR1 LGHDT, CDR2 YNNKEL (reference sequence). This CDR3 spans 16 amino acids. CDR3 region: CASSQEGVRGSYGYTF. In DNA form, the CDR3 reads TGTGCCAGCAGCCAAGAAGGTGTTCGGGGGTCCTATGGCTACACCTTC.